The rows below give T cell receptor beta chains drawn from one sample of a study of blood T cells in healthy people across ages. TCRdb ran MiXCR on the 5' RACE reads and lists one entry per CDR3 protein. The sample holds hundreds of thousands of distinct CDR3 sequences; roughly 50% are singletons and the top ten take roughly 12%. Sequences were obtained from blood. These receptors were taken from a man between 25 and 39 years old in good health. The CDR3 runs from the conserved cysteine through the conserved F or W. The D gene is left open where the match is weak. Rows give clone size only sometimes, using once, few, many, or a class for an expanded clone.

>TRBD1|TRBJ2-5|TRBV5-4|NA
CASSIGQGQETQYF
TGTGCCAGCAGTATCGGACAGGGGCAAGAGACCCAGTACTTC
>NA|TRBJ1-2|TRBV7-2|NA
CASSLTGCGYTF
TGTGCCAGCAGCTTGACAGGTTGTGGCTACACCTTC
>NA|TRBJ1-3|TRBV18|NA
CASSPKPSGNTIYF
TGTGCCAGCTCACCGAAGCCCTCTGGAAACACCATATATTTT
>NA|TRBJ1-2|TRBV16|NA
CASGRGGSPYGYTF
TGTGCCAGCGGTAGAGGTGGAAGTCCCTATGGCTACACCTTC
>TRBD1|TRBJ2-5|TRBV29-1|NA
CSVETGESKQYF
TGCAGCGTTGAGACAGGGGAAAGCAAGCAGTACTTC
>NA|TRBJ2-2|TRBV6-6|NA
CASSYSSGKVGELFF
TGTGCCAGCAGTTACTCATCAGGGAAGGTCGGGGAGCTGTTTTTT
>NA|TRBJ2-5|TRBV7-2|NA
CASSPTPETQYF
TGTGCCAGCAGCCCCACACCAGAGACCCAGTACTTC
>NA|TRBJ2-1|TRBV9|few
CASSETGANGEQFF
TGTGCCAGCAGCGAGACGGGGGCGAATGGTGAGCAGTTCTTC
>TRBD2|TRBJ2-6|TRBV5-5|few
CASRRETSGGSTGANVLTF
TGTGCCAGCAGGAGGGAGACTAGCGGGGGATCAACTGGGGCCAACGTCCTGACTTTC
>NA|TRBJ2-2|TRBV4-1|few
CASSEAPNTGELFF
TGCGCCAGCAGCGAGGCTCCGAACACCGGGGAGCTGTTTTTT
>NA|TRBJ2-7|TRBV29-1|NA
CSVAVPGGAYEQYF
TGCAGCGTTGCAGTCCCAGGGGGGGCCTACGAGCAGTACTTC
>NA|TRBJ2-3|TRBV30|many
CAWSGADTQYF
TGTGCCTGGTCCGGGGCAGATACGCAGTATTTT
>NA|TRBJ2-7|TRBV28|NA
CASSFPGGLYNEQYF
TGTGCCAGCAGTTTCCCGGGGGGCCTCTACAATGAGCAGTACTTC
>TRBD1|TRBJ1-1|TRBV28|NA
CASSPGQGTPWAFF
TGTGCCAGCAGTCCCGGACAGGGGACCCCTTGGGCTTTCTTT
>NA|TRBJ2-1|TRBV29-1|NA
CSVEVPGPGSHEQFF
TGCAGCGTTGAAGTTCCGGGACCCGGGAGTCATGAGCAGTTCTTC
>NA|TRBJ1-2|TRBV20-1|NA
CSARDGRGYGYTF
TGCAGTGCTAGAGATGGCAGGGGCTATGGCTACACCTTC
>TRBD1|TRBJ2-1|TRBV6-2/TRBV6-3|NA
CASNIDRDEQFF
TGTGCCAGCAACATAGACAGGGATGAGCAGTTCTTC
>TRBD2|TRBJ2-3|TRBV12-3/TRBV12-4|NA
CASSSLERGFTDTQYF
TGTGCCAGCAGTTCCCTGGAGCGGGGGTTCACAGATACGCAGTATTTT
>NA|TRBJ2-5|TRBV5-1|NA
CASSASRVPQETQYF
TGCGCCAGCAGCGCGTCTAGGGTGCCACAAGAGACCCAGTACTTC
>NA|TRBJ2-3|TRBV7-9|NA
CASSLARVRQDTQYF
TGTGCCAGCAGCTTAGCGCGAGTTCGTCAGGATACGCAGTATTTT
>TRBD1|TRBJ2-1|TRBV27|NA
CASGDRGTYSEQFF
TGTGCCAGCGGGGACAGGGGGACATACAGTGAGCAGTTCTTC
>NA|TRBJ2-3|TRBV11-2|NA
CASSISPTQYF
TGTGCCAGCAGTATAAGTCCCACGCAGTATTTT
>TRBD2|TRBJ2-7|TRBV7-9|NA
CASSLRRGGSYEQYF
TGTGCCAGCAGCTTACGGCGGGGGGGCAGCTACGAGCAGTACTTC
>TRBD1|TRBJ2-1|TRBV2|NA
CASSMGQVRRYNEQFF
TGTGCCAGCAGCATGGGACAGGTCAGGCGGTACAATGAGCAGTTCTTC
>NA|TRBJ2-1|TRBV7-9|few
CASSLVGAHSSYNEQFF
TGTGCCAGCAGCTTAGTGGGGGCCCATAGCTCCTACAATGAGCAGTTCTTC
>TRBD2|TRBJ2-2|TRBV4-2|NA
CTSSQDFAGGSLGELFF
TGTACCAGCAGCCAAGATTTCGCGGGGGGTTCCCTGGGGGAGCTGTTTTTT
>NA|TRBJ2-3|TRBV7-2|few
CASSLVYGGTDTQYF
TGTGCCAGCAGCTTAGTTTACGGCGGGACAGATACGCAGTATTTT
>TRBD1|TRBJ1-2|TRBV20-1|few
CSASESGGNYGYTF
TGCAGTGCTAGCGAATCAGGGGGAAACTATGGCTACACCTTC
>NA|TRBJ2-7|TRBV12-3/TRBV12-4|few
CASKAPGKYRQYF
TGTGCCAGCAAAGCCCCGGGGAAATATAGGCAGTACTTC
>TRBD2|TRBJ2-7|TRBV29-1|NA
CSVEDWGTSGGSYEQYF
TGCAGCGTTGAAGATTGGGGGACTAGCGGGGGATCCTACGAGCAGTACTTC
>TRBD2|TRBJ2-7|TRBV27|few
CASSSLSGGSYEQYF
TGTGCCAGCAGTTCTCTTAGCGGGGGTTCCTACGAGCAGTACTTC
>TRBD1|TRBJ2-2|TRBV5-1|NA
CASSLAGTGKPGELFF
TGCGCCAGCAGCTTAGCCGGGACAGGCAAACCCGGGGAGCTGTTTTTT
>TRBD1|TRBJ2-7|TRBV27|NA
CASSVDRSTEQYF
TGTGCCAGCAGTGTGGACAGGTCTACGGAGCAGTACTTC
>TRBD2|TRBJ2-1|TRBV6-2/TRBV6-3|NA
CASSSVGAGASSYNEQFF
TGTGCCAGCAGCTCCGTAGGAGCGGGGGCTTCTTCCTACAATGAGCAGTTCTTC
>TRBD2|TRBJ2-2|TRBV4-1|NA
CASSQDPSGATNTGELFF
TGCGCCAGCAGCCAAGATCCTAGCGGGGCGACGAACACCGGGGAGCTGTTTTTT
>NA|TRBJ1-4|TRBV3-1|NA
CASSQAPEKLFF
TGTGCCAGCAGCCAAGCTCCTGAAAAACTGTTTTTT
>TRBD2|TRBJ2-1|TRBV7-2|few
CASSYSSGTYNEQFF
TGTGCCAGCAGCTACTCTAGCGGGACCTACAATGAGCAGTTCTTC
>NA|TRBJ2-3|TRBV21-1|NA
CASSESWTSGGHTDTQYF
TGTGCCAGCAGCGAATCATGGACTAGCGGGGGACACACAGATACGCAGTATTTT
>NA|TRBJ2-3|TRBV27|NA
CASSRRASPDTQYF
TGTGCCAGCAGTCGGCGGGCCTCCCCAGATACGCAGTATTTT
>TRBD1|TRBJ2-7|TRBV6-1|NA
CASSELGQVLSYEQYF
TGTGCCAGCAGTGAATTGGGACAGGTTTTATCCTACGAGCAGTACTTC